This T cell receptor (beta chain) stems from a study of molecular identifiers for immune sequencing clone quantification. TCRdb reprocessed the PCR reads via MiXCR and lists one record per CDR3 protein. The sample records some 580,000 distinct CDR3 sequences, about 25% being singletons. The CDR3 is 12 amino acids. Germline assignment: CDR1 SGHVS and CDR2 FNYEAQ. Remarks on this clonotype: One end of the junction does not line up with germline, which may come from a read error.

The gene calls are TRBV7-6 and TRBJ2-1; D call uncertain. This TCR was recovered from a human donor in good health. Some libraries in this study had Jurkat cell RNA spiked in. Sequencing input: naive CD8+ T cells from blood, with Jurkat cell RNA spiked in. Described subset: FACS-sorted CD8+CD4-CCR7+CD45RA+ naive T cells. The CDR3 coding sequence is TGTGCCCGCAGCTCTATTACGAGTGCGCAGTTCTTC. Translating gives CARSSITSAQFF.